The rows below give T cell receptor beta chains drawn from one sample of a study of blood T cell repertoires in COVID-19. Using immunoSEQ multiplex PCR, the repertoire was profiled, and TCRdb retains in-frame clones only, with some absent. The data hold 200,000 to 250,000 clones, with 85% to 90% observed a single time. Sequencing input: PBMCs or T cells enriched from blood (not recorded which). The receptors were sampled from a man aged 30 to 45 who had been exposed to COVID-19. Both conserved end residues are part of each CDR3. D genes are given only for firm matches. Expanded clones get a size class; other rows say once, few or many, or leave the size out.

CDR3 protein,CDR3 DNA,clone size,D gene,V gene,J gene
CASSLFGGGNSPLHF,TGTGCCAGCAGCTTATTTGGGGGAGGGAATTCACCCCTCCACTTT,.,.,TRBV11-2,TRBJ1-6
CASSQSSVSYNEQFF,TGCGCCAGCAGTCAAAGTAGCGTGTCCTACAATGAGCAGTTCTTC,.,.,TRBV10-1,TRBJ2-1
CASSFVGREAEAFF,TGCGCCAGCAGCTTCGTAGGGAGGGAAGCTGAAGCTTTCTTT,.,.,TRBV4-1,TRBJ1-1
CASSFSRGGSYNEQFF,TGTGCCAGCAGTTTCTCCAGGGGTGGGTCCTACAATGAGCAGTTCTTC,once,.,TRBV7-6,TRBJ2-1
CASSLTTGADTQYF,TGTGCCAGCAGCTTGACGACGGGGGCAGATACGCAGTATTTT,.,.,TRBV7-9,TRBJ2-3
CASSSPGGSRSEKLFF,TGTGCCAGCAGTTCGCCGGGTGGGTCTCGAAGTGAAAAACTGTTTTTT,.,.,TRBV28,TRBJ1-4
CASSYPTGKGEKLFF,TGTGCCAGCAGTTATCCGACAGGGAAGGGTGAAAAACTGTTTTTT,.,TRBD1,TRBV6-2/TRBV6-3,TRBJ1-4
CASRKGLAEQETQYF,TGTGCCAGTAGAAAGGGACTAGCGGAACAAGAGACCCAGTACTTC,.,TRBD2,TRBV19,TRBJ2-5
CASSGVAGAETQYF,TGCGCCAGCAGTGGGGTGGCGGGGGCAGAGACCCAGTACTTC,.,.,TRBV10-2,TRBJ2-5
CASTPGTVTNEQFF,TGTGCCAGTACACCCGGGACAGTAACTAATGAGCAGTTCTTC,.,TRBD1,TRBV19,TRBJ2-1
CASSDSEDEQYF,TGTGCCAGCAGTGACTCGGAGGACGAGCAGTACTTC,.,.,TRBV6-4,TRBJ2-7
CASSIDWDSNNEQFF,TGTGCCAGTAGTATAGACTGGGACAGTAACAATGAGCAGTTCTTC,.,TRBD1,TRBV19,TRBJ2-1
CASSLETGGNSPLHF,TGCGCCAGCAGCTTGGAAACAGGGGGGAATTCACCCCTCCACTTT,.,TRBD1,TRBV5-1,TRBJ1-6
CASSTDSLNQPQHF,TGTGCCAGCAGTACTGACAGCTTAAATCAGCCCCAGCATTTT,few,.,TRBV6-5,TRBJ1-5
CASSSMKQGMPYGYTF,TGTGCCAGCAGCTCCATGAAACAGGGGATGCCCTATGGCTACACCTTC,.,TRBD1,TRBV11-2,TRBJ1-2
CASTYSGTGVGGYTF,TGTGCCAGCACCTACTCTGGGACAGGGGTGGGCGGCTACACCTTC,.,TRBD1,TRBV6-5,TRBJ1-2
CASSIADRGQDIQYF,TGTGCCAGTAGTATAGCGGACAGGGGACAGGACATTCAGTACTTC,.,TRBD1,TRBV19,TRBJ2-4